This entry describes one T cell receptor (beta chain). Its matching antigen is unknown. This sample is drawn from a study of T-cell reconstitution after alpha-beta-depleted transplantation in children. It was with unique molecular identifiers that the TCRbeta library was prepared. TCRdb re-called the PCR reads through MiXCR, storing one row per CDR3 protein. The sample records about 980,000 distinct CDR3 sequences, about 29% being singletons. CDR3 size: 16 residues. V dropped 7 bases and J dropped 0 bases, with 16 bases sitting between them. Germline V gene data show CDR1 as PRHDT and CDR2 as FYEKMQ (reference sequence). Study outcomes and limitations: Newly produced T cells mostly provided counts and TCRbeta diversity after one year, as hyperexpanded clones declined. It was reported that alpha-beta T cells came from several hundred expanded graft clones (about two months after transplant).

The sample in question was PBMCs, mostly from graft donor cells, obtained 360 days after TCRalphabeta/CD19-depleted stem cell transplant. The sequence derives from a boy under three years old who had a stem cell transplant for SCID, so the T cells may come from the graft donor. V gene TRBV13 combines with J gene TRBJ2-4, with D possibly TRBD2 on 5 matching bases. The CDR3 DNA reads TGTGCCAGCACCTTCAGTGGGGAGCTAGCCAAAAACATTCAGTACTTC. Encoded protein: CASTFSGELAKNIQYF.